The 12 T cell receptor beta chains below were found in one sample sequenced in a study of blood T cell repertoires in COVID-19. Sequencing was performed with immunoSEQ multiplex PCR; in TCRdb, only in-frame clones are kept and a portion is missing. The table has 290,000 or so clones, 90% to 95% seen once; the top ten hold approximately 2%. Sequencing was performed on peripheral blood. The source is a woman aged 25 to 39 with COVID-19, enrolled during active disease.

This clone occurred once. The chain has TRBV28 and TRBJ1-2, with 8 bases lining up with TRBD1. Trimming took 6 bases from V and 4 from J; bases not matched to a gene: 7. CDR1 is MDHEN, CDR2 SYDVKM, per germline. CDR3 length equals 14 residues. The CDR3 sequence: CASRRRDRTYGYTF. The CDR3 bases are TGTGCCAGCAGGCGCCGGGACAGGACCTATGGCTACACCTTC.

The rearrangement uses TRBV15 and TRBJ2-7; the match to TRBD1 covers 11 bases. V trimming: 3 bases; J trimming: 5 bases; junction bases outside the gene matches: 9. Germline assignment: CDR1 LNHNV and CDR2 YYDKDF (reference sequence). The CDR3 sequence is 16 residues long. The CDR3 DNA follows: TGTGCCACCAGCAGGGGACAGGGGGGGCCCATTGACGAGCAGTACTTC. It specifies CATSRGQGGPIDEQYF. The full variable domain, rest sourced from reference TRBV15 and TRBJ2-7, is DAMVIQNPRYQVTQFGKPVTLSCSQTLNHNVMYWYQQKSSQAPKLLFHYYDKDFNNEADTPDNFQSRRPNTSFCFLDIRSPGLGDTAMYLCATSRGQGGPIDEQYFGPGTRLTVT.

The chain recombines TRBV19 with TRBJ2-7, with 10 bases identical to TRBD2. V trimming: 5 bases; J trimming: 2 bases; junction bases outside the gene matches: 6. The CDR3 length is 15 residues. Germline assignment: CDR1 LNHDA and CDR2 SQIVND (reference sequence). The chain's CDR3 is CASSGQLAGAYEQYF. The CDR3 region has the DNA TGTGCCAGTAGTGGACAGCTAGCGGGAGCCTACGAGCAGTACTTC. Supplemented by reference TRBV19 and TRBJ2-7, the full variable domain reads DGGITQSPKYLFRKEGQNVTLSCEQNLNHDAMYWYRQDPGQGLRLIYYSQIVNDFQKGDIAEGYSVSREKKESFPLTVTSAQKNPTAFYLCASSGQLAGAYEQYFGPGTRLTVT.

This chain links TRBV5-1 with TRBJ2-3, with TRBD2 identical over 12 bases. Germline V gene data show CDR1 as SGHRS and CDR2 as YFSETQ. The CDR3 has 17 residues. Trimming cost V 1 base and J 4 bases; bases outside gene matches: 7. CDR3: CASSLRSLAGGPDTQYF. DNA of the CDR3: TGCGCCAGCAGCTTGCGTTCGCTAGCGGGAGGGCCAGATACGCAGTATTTT. Combining the CDR3 with reference TRBV5-1 and TRBJ2-3 gives the whole variable domain KAGVTQTPRYLIKTRGQQVTLSCSPISGHRSVSWYQQTPGQGLQFLFEYFSETQRNKGNFPGRFSGRQFSNSRSEMNVSTLELGDSALYLCASSLRSLAGGPDTQYFGPGTRLTVL.

This chain connects TRBV27 to TRBJ1-2; the D gene is possibly TRBD1 (6 bases). CDR1 is MNHEY and CDR2 is SMNVEV in the germline V gene (reference sequence). V lost 2 bases to trimming and J lost 3 bases, with 10 bases between them. This CDR3 is 14 amino acids long. The CDR3 coding sequence is TGTGCCAGCAGTTTAAGGGCAGGGGACTATGGCTACACCTTC. Translated: CASSLRAGDYGYTF.

The chain links TRBV19 to TRBJ1-2, with 7 bases fitting TRBD1. Looked up from germline, CDR1 is LNHDA and CDR2 is SQIVND (reference sequence). After removal of 7 bases from V and 6 bases from J, the junction contained 11 bases not matched to a gene. The CDR3 is 14 residues long. The CDR3 here is CASIARTGGDGYTF. The CDR3 DNA reads TGTGCCAGTATCGCCCGGACAGGAGGAGATGGCTACACCTTC. The full variable domain, its missing parts supplied by reference TRBV19 and TRBJ1-2, is DGGITQSPKYLFRKEGQNVTLSCEQNLNHDAMYWYRQDPGQGLRLIYYSQIVNDFQKGDIAEGYSVSREKKESFPLTVTSAQKNPTAFYLCASIARTGGDGYTFGSGTRLTVV.

The chain links TRBV5-1 to TRBJ2-3; D remains ambiguous. Germline-derived CDR1 and CDR2 are SGHRS and YFSETQ. Trimming cost V 4 bases and J 0 bases, with 12 bases left between them. There are 15 residues in the CDR3. CDR3 residues: CASSPSSTSTDTQYF. DNA of the CDR3: TGCGCCAGCAGCCCCTCTAGTACTAGCACAGATACGCAGTATTTT.

V usage is TRBV5-6 and J usage is TRBJ2-3; D call uncertain. The CDR3 length is 14 residues. V lost 0 bases and J lost 4, with 9 bases in between. CDR1 and CDR2 (germline): SGHDT, YYEEEE. The CDR3 DNA follows: TGTGCCAGCAGCTTGGGAGTTCTTCCAGATACGCAGTATTTT. It yields the protein CASSLGVLPDTQYF.

The rearrangement links TRBV6-5 to TRBJ2-7; 9 bases fit TRBD1. Germline V gene lookup returns CDR1 MNHEY and CDR2 SVGAGI. CDR3 length: 13 amino acids. Trimming at V came to 3 bases and at J to 6 bases, leaving 3 bases not matched to a gene. CDR3 region: CASSYSTGGEQYF. DNA for the CDR3: TGTGCCAGCAGTTATTCGACAGGGGGCGAGCAGTACTTC.

The V and J genes are TRBV7-2 and TRBJ1-4, with 8 bases identical to TRBD1. V lost 5 bases and J lost 0; bases outside the gene matches: 5. This CDR3 contains 16 residues. Germline V lookup: CDR1 SGHTA, CDR2 FQGNSA. CDR3 coding DNA: TGTGCCAGCAGCAGGGACAGGTCTGCAACTAATGAAAAACTGTTTTTT. Translated, it gives CASSRDRSATNEKLFF.

This clone was counted between two and nine times. The chain is built from TRBV9 and TRBJ2-7, with D perhaps matching TRBD2 (6 bases). From germline, CDR1 is SGDLS and CDR2 YYNGEE. The germline V and J ends were trimmed by 0 bases and 2 bases, with 12 bases remaining between them. This CDR3 is 15 amino acids long. The CDR3 loop is CASSVGPGETYEQYF. Written as DNA, the CDR3 is TGTGCCAGCAGCGTAGGTCCGGGGGAGACCTACGAGCAGTACTTC.

The chain couples TRBV11-2 to TRBJ1-4; the D gene is possibly TRBD1 (5 bases). This CDR3 has 15 residues. Germline V gene sequence: CDR1 SGHAT, CDR2 FQNNGV. V lost 2 bases and J 3 bases, leaving 10 bases between the germline ends. The CDR3 nucleotides are TGTGCCAGCAGCTTACGCGGACATTCTAATGAAAAACTGTTTTTT. Its protein is CASSLRGHSNEKLFF. Supplemented by reference TRBV11-2 and TRBJ1-4, the full variable domain reads EAGVAQSPRYKIIEKRQSVAFWCNPISGHATLYWYQQILGQGPKLLIQFQNNGVVDDSQLPKDRFSAERLKGVDSTLKIQPAKLEDSAVYLCASSLRGHSNEKLFFGSGTQLSVL.